Here is one TCR beta chain with its context. CDR1 is MNHEY and CDR2 is SMNVEV in the germline V gene (reference sequence). Trimming stripped 5 bases from V and 1 base from J, with 11 bases between. This CDR3 spans 14 amino acids. This entry is derived from a study of T cell responses to AZD1222 COVID-19 vaccine. Sequenced by immunoSEQ multiplex PCR; TCRdb stores in-frame clones only, minus some. The sample holds 150,000 or so clones; about 90% are singletons and the top ten take approximately 5.3%. The chain links TRBV27 to TRBJ1-2; no clear D. The sample in question was peripheral blood, obtained on day 0 of AZD1222 vaccination. The receptor was derived from an adult in good health. The CDR3 protein is CASSHGPNNYGYTF. Written as DNA, the CDR3 is TGTGCCAGCAGTCACGGACCCAATAACTATGGCTACACCTTC.